This TCR beta chain was observed in a study of T cells in Graves' hyperthyroidism and ophthalmopathy (dated by TCRdb to the late 2010s). Regarding the study in general: Peripheral blood was collected at initial diagnosis, before any treatment. To identify TCR V-J signatures that set the groups apart, the researchers used a discovery cohort of about a hundred patients, made up of 40 to 45 with Graves' ophthalmopathy and around 58 with stable Graves' hyperthyroidism. Prospective prediction of ophthalmopathy was tested in an independent validation cohort consisting of fewer than 20 hyperthyroidism patients and 15 to 17 patients who later progressed to ophthalmopathy. The roughly 100 discovery patients were randomly split 7:3 into training and test sets. The study also compared thyroid tissue and blood T-cell repertoires from 5 to 7 Graves' hyperthyroidism patients. Once sampling was done, hyperthyroidism patients were given methimazole at a starting dose of 30 mg daily, whereas ophthalmopathy patients were given high-dose intravenous methylprednisolone. TCR Vbeta CDR3 sequencing of 130 to 150 peripheral blood samples (about 45 ophthalmopathy, 75 hyperthyroidism and some 17 progressor patients) is reported in the paper. The investigation overall reported the following: Blood samples also contained most of the expanded thyroid clonotypes (frequency above 0.001), which suggests that blood repertoires may reflect thyroid immune responses. Sample size was not statistically predetermined, and investigators were not blinded to group allocation. In validation, the model predicted progression to ophthalmopathy with 55% to 71% sensitivity and around 72% specificity, a median of about 6.7 months before onset. Ophthalmopathy was separated from stable hyperthyroidism by a 13 V-J signature model, with approximately 89% sensitivity and approximately 84% specificity obtained in cross-validation and 80%/75% obtained in testing.

From its cysteine to its phenylalanine, the CDR3 spans 14 amino acids. CDR3 DNA only is kept here, 42 bases in frame from base 1. From V the trimming removes 6 bases and from J it removes 6 bases, while the gene matches leave 9 bases of the junction unaccounted for. CDR1 and CDR2, looked up from the germline V gene (reference sequence), are DFQATT and SNEGSKA. TCR beta CDR3 regions were amplified from RNA transcripts. The first round of RT-PCR for the TCR CDR3 was performed with the HTBI primer set and the Qiagen OneStep RT-PCR kit. Libraries were constructed in a second round of multiplex PCR, after which size selection and purification were performed. Paired-end sequencing of the libraries was performed with 100 bp reads on an Illumina HiSeq2000. The source study handled its data this way. SOAPnuke was used to process the raw data, throwing out any read that contained adapters or uncalled bases, had a mean Phred below 15, or lacked an exact constant-primer or identifier match. High-quality paired reads were merged with COPE v1.2.5, and unique nucleotide sequences were defined as clonotypes. Clonotypes were aligned to IMGT TRBV, TRBD and TRBJ reference segments using MiTCR v1.1. Only V-J combinations with frequency above 0.0001, covering 98% to 99.2% of repertoires, were analysed. The TCS score was defined as the ratio of F50 (clonal expansion) to E x V (chaos), calculated using BLOSUM62-based TCRdist between CDR3 peptides within each V-J. Welch's t-statistics and random forest reduced fewer than 550 V-J features to roughly 13, which were used in a naive Bayes classifier (R e1071). TCRdb reran the public reads through fastp at Q25 and MiXCR, keeping productive beta chains. Rows matching on CDR3 protein sequence are summarized as one entry with the most common DNA and genes. What appears here as the V and J calls and clone size reflects TCRdb's work, not the paper's. This sample has around 450,000 distinct CDR3 sequences in its table, and around 14% of those were observed once. Clones ranked in the top ten supply 12% to 15% of the sample.

This clonotype has a handful of counts. Its antigen specificity is not known. No much larger clonotype is one base removed from it; base qualities were not supplied. Graves' hyperthyroidism was defined as stable when no progression to ophthalmopathy occurred over 18 months of follow-up. Hyperthyroidism patients were newly diagnosed, had a disease duration of under 2 months, and were aged 18 to 65 years. Patients with uncontrolled infections, other autoimmune diseases, pregnancy or lactation were excluded. Diagnoses were based on clinical symptoms, serum thyroxine and TRAb, thyroid ultrasound and orbital computed tomography. Ficoll-Paque density gradient centrifugation was used to isolate PBMCs from about 10 ml of fresh peripheral blood. Trizol reagent was used to extract total RNA, and RNA quality was then checked on an Agilent 2100 Bioanalyzer.

Recombination connected TRBV20-1 to TRBJ1-4; TRBD1 agrees with 8 junctional bases. This TCR came from a woman aged 18-29 years with Graves' hyperthyroidism. The sequencing sample was made of blood. CDR3 protein: CSAQRRQGYEKLFF. The DNA reads as follows: TGCAGTGCCCAGAGACGACAGGGGTATGAAAAACTGTTTTTT.